Listed below are T cell receptor beta chains from one sample, sequenced in a study of blood T cell repertoires in COVID-19. The assay was immunoSEQ multiplex PCR, and TCRdb's table has in-frame clones only and misses some. The sample yields about 180,000 clones, around 80% seen once. The sample taken for sequencing was peripheral blood. Source of these receptors: a woman in her forties with COVID-19, enrolled during active disease. Each CDR3 is given with its conserved first and last residue. D genes are given only for firm matches. The listing skips clone size in some rows; elsewhere it reads once, few, many or a size class.

cdr3_nt	cdr3_aa	v_call	d_call	j_call	clone_size
TGCGCCAGCAGCTTGGATGTGACTAACACTGAAGCTTTCTTT	CASSLDVTNTEAFF	TRBV5-1	NA	TRBJ1-1	NA
TGTGCCAGCAGCGTAGAGGAGGGTAGTAATTCACCCCTCCACTTT	CASSVEEGSNSPLHF	TRBV9	NA	TRBJ1-6	NA
TGTTCCAACCGCGAACCGCATTCACCCCTCCACTTT	CSNREPHSPLHF	TRBV21-1	NA	TRBJ1-6	few
TGTGCCAGTGGGGGGGGTCGGGAAAACATTCAGTACTTC	CASGGGRENIQYF	TRBV6-5	TRBD2	TRBJ2-4	NA
TGCAGCGTTAGGCGGGGGAGGGACACAGATACGCAGTATTTT	CSVRRGRDTDTQYF	TRBV29-1	TRBD2	TRBJ2-3	NA
TGCGCCAGCAGCTTGAGGGACACCAAAAACATTCAGTACTTC	CASSLRDTKNIQYF	TRBV5-1	NA	TRBJ2-4	NA
TGTGCCAGCAGCTTAGAAGTTTCAGGCAATCAGCCCCAGCATTTT	CASSLEVSGNQPQHF	TRBV11-2	NA	TRBJ1-5	NA
TGTGCCAGCAGCCCGGACAGAAGCGGTCGACAGCCCCAGCATTTT	CASSPDRSGRQPQHF	TRBV5-5	NA	TRBJ1-5	NA
TGTGCCAGCAGCCAAGCATACGGGGGCAATCAGCCCCAGCATTTT	CASSQAYGGNQPQHF	TRBV3-1/TRBV3-2	NA	TRBJ1-5	NA
TGCGCCAGCAGCTCGGGACTAGCTTTTCCCACAGATACGCAGTATTTT	CASSSGLAFPTDTQYF	TRBV5-1	TRBD2	TRBJ2-3	NA
TGTGCCAGCAGCCAAGAATTAGGGGATAGTGGCTACACCTTC	CASSQELGDSGYTF	TRBV14	NA	TRBJ1-2	NA
TGTGCCAGCAGCTTAGGGCCAACGACAGGGATGGGTGCAGATACGCAGTATTTT	CASSLGPTTGMGADTQYF	TRBV7-9	TRBD1	TRBJ2-3	NA
TGTGCCAGCCGGCGGAGCTCGAACACCGGGGAGCTGTTTTTT	CASRRSSNTGELFF	TRBV7-3	NA	TRBJ2-2	NA
TGTGCCAGCAGCTCAAATTCAGGGGGCGGAAAGGTTGAAGCTTTCTTT	CASSSNSGGGKVEAFF	TRBV11-2	TRBD1	TRBJ1-1	NA
TGTGCCAGCAGCTTGAGGCCGGGGGGGCCTGGCGGGGAGCTGTTTTTT	CASSLRPGGPGGELFF	TRBV7-9	TRBD2	TRBJ2-2	NA
TGTGCCAGCAGCCCAGGACAGGGGGCGGTCGGGGAGCTGTTTTTT	CASSPGQGAVGELFF	TRBV6-6	TRBD1	TRBJ2-2	NA
TGTGCCAGCAGCCAAGATCAGCGCCGGACAGTACATAATGAGCAGTTCTTC	CASSQDQRRTVHNEQFF	TRBV3-1/TRBV3-2	NA	TRBJ2-1	NA
TGCGCCAGCAGCCAGCGTTCATTTAGCACAGATACGCAGTATTTT	CASSQRSFSTDTQYF	TRBV4-1	NA	TRBJ2-3	NA
TGTGCCAGCAAAGGTGAGCGGGAGGGCAATAAAATCATCGCAGATACGCAGTATTTT	CASKGEREGNKIIADTQYF	TRBV21-1	NA	TRBJ2-3	NA
TGCGCCAGCAGTGATGGACGGGACAATCAGCCCCAGCATTTT	CASSDGRDNQPQHF	TRBV10-2	NA	TRBJ1-5	NA
TGTGCCAGCAGGCTCACAGGGGTCGGGGAGCTGTTTTTT	CASRLTGVGELFF	TRBV7-7	TRBD1	TRBJ2-2	NA
TGTGCCAGCAGTTATGTTCAGGGTAGCAATGAAAAACTGTTTTTT	CASSYVQGSNEKLFF	TRBV6-6	NA	TRBJ1-4	NA
TGTGCCAGCAGACTTAAGGAGGGGCACAATAATTCACCCCTCCACTTT	CASRLKEGHNNSPLHF	TRBV5-6	NA	TRBJ1-6	NA
TGCGCCAGCAGCCCGGTGGGCAGAGGCACAGATACGCAGTATTTT	CASSPVGRGTDTQYF	TRBV5-1	NA	TRBJ2-3	NA
TGTGCCAGCTCACCAAAGTTAGAGGGACACGAGATCTATGGCTACACCTTC	CASSPKLEGHEIYGYTF	TRBV18	NA	TRBJ1-2	NA
TGTGCCAGTAGTATAGGGGAGACTGAAGCTTTCTTT	CASSIGETEAFF	TRBV19	NA	TRBJ1-1	NA
TGTGCCAGCAGGTCCACAGGGAATCAGCCCCAGCATTTT	CASRSTGNQPQHF	TRBV2	NA	TRBJ1-5	NA
TGTGCCAGCTCACAGAGGGCTAGCGGTGAAGCTTTCTTT	CASSQRASGEAFF	TRBV18	NA	TRBJ1-1	NA